Following are 15 T cell receptor beta chains from one sample sequenced in a study of CD8 T cells in Susac syndrome. Reverse transcription of roughly 0.45 to 1 ug RNA was performed with random hexamers. TCRdb re-derived calls from the immunoSEQ multiplex PCR reads in MiXCR, one entry per CDR3 protein. The table shows more than 130,000 distinct CDR3 sequences, with nearly 95% occurring only once. Material: CD8+ T cells from PBMCs. These receptors all stem from a human donor in good health.

This clonotype was seen a single time. This chain joins TRBV27 and TRBJ2-6; D is possibly TRBD1 or TRBD2 (5 bases each). Trimming removed 0 bases at V and 0 bases at J, with 15 bases between. This CDR3 is 19 amino acids long. CDR1 and CDR2 from the germline V gene are MNHEY and SMNVEV (reference sequence). In DNA form, the CDR3 reads TGTGCCAGCAGTTTATCGTTGACAGAAGGGAGCTCTGGGGCCAACGTCCTGACTTTC. Its translation is CASSLSLTEGSSGANVLTF.

The sample holds a few counts of this clonotype. The rearrangement links TRBV5-6 to TRBJ2-1; no clear D gene. Trimming took 0 bases from V and 1 from J, leaving 5 bases between them. Germline lookup yields CDR1 SGHDT and CDR2 YYEEEE. CDR3 size: 14 residues. The CDR3 DNA sequence: TGTGCCAGCAGCTTGGAAGGGTCCTACAATGAGCAGTTCTTC. Its protein product is CASSLEGSYNEQFF. Full variable domain (outside the CDR3, taken from reference TRBV5-6 and TRBJ2-1): DAGVTQSPTHLIKTRGQQVTLRCSPKSGHDTVSWYQQALGQGPQFIFQYYEEEERQRGNFPDRFSGHQFPNYSSELNVNALLLGDSALYLCASSLEGSYNEQFFGPGTRLTVL.

The V call is TRBV19, the J call TRBJ2-1; D may be TRBD2 (5 bases). Germline V gene lookup returns CDR1 LNHDA and CDR2 SQIVND (reference sequence). Trimming took 5 bases from V and 0 from J, leaving 5 bases between them. The CDR3 totals 13 residues. CDR3 in amino acids: CASSGSSYNEQFF. In DNA form, the CDR3 reads TGTGCCAGTAGTGGGAGCTCCTACAATGAGCAGTTCTTC.

The rearrangement links TRBV4-3 to TRBJ1-1; maybe TRBD1 (6 bases). Germline CDR1 is LGHNA and CDR2 is YSLEER. CDR3 length equals 15 residues. V lost 7 bases and J 1 base, leaving 16 bases between the germline ends. CDR3 protein: CASTRDGGQNTEAFF. DNA of the CDR3: TGCGCCAGCACCCGAGACGGGGGCCAGAACACTGAAGCTTTCTTT.

V usage is TRBV7-2 and J usage is TRBJ2-3, with 8 bases fitting TRBD1. The germline V gene has CDR1 SGHTA and CDR2 FQGNSA. J lost 5 bases, V lost 5 bases, and 12 bases had no gene match. CDR3 size: 16 residues. The CDR3, as DNA: TGTGCCAGCAGCCAATTACCGGACAGGGCTGGAGATACGCAGTATTTT. This codes for CASSQLPDRAGDTQYF.

A single count supports this clonotype. V is TRBV29-1 and J is TRBJ1-4, with D perhaps TRBD1 (5 bases). V lost 4 bases and J lost 6, with 9 bases in between. CDR1 is SQVTM and CDR2 is ANQGSEA in the germline V gene. The CDR3 consists of 12 residues. As DNA, the CDR3 is TGCAGCGTTGCAGGGTGGGATGAAAAACTGTTTTTT. This codes for CSVAGWDEKLFF.

V gene TRBV6-5 combines with J gene TRBJ2-6, with a possible D match to TRBD2 (6 bases). CDR3 length: 18 amino acids. Germline V gives CDR1 MNHEY, CDR2 SVGAGI. V lost 0 bases and J 0 bases, leaving 12 bases between the germline ends. The CDR3 DNA is TGTGCCAGCAGTTACTCTTCGGACTACACCTCTGGGGCCAACGTCCTGACTTTC. As protein: CASSYSSDYTSGANVLTF.

The V gene is TRBV25-1, the J gene TRBJ2-5, with TRBD2 identical over 8 bases. This CDR3 has 19 amino acids. Losses at the gene ends were 0 bases for V and 2 bases for J; bases not matched to a gene: 14. Germline loops: CDR1 MGHDK, CDR2 SYGVNS. CDR3 bases: TGTGCCAGCAGTGAATACGACGGGCGCGAGAGCGGGAGTCAAGAGACCCAGTACTTC. This codes for CASSEYDGRESGSQETQYF.

The genes are TRBV27 and TRBJ2-7; perhaps TRBD2 as D (6 bases). Between the trimmed V and J ends, which lost 3 bases and 4 bases, there was a span of 16 bases. This CDR3 region has 15 residues. Germline V gene sequence: CDR1 MNHEY, CDR2 SMNVEV (reference sequence). The CDR3: CASSFGGQSPYEQYF. The DNA for the CDR3 is TGTGCCAGCAGTTTCGGAGGGCAGTCCCCTTACGAGCAGTACTTC.

V and J are TRBV7-9 and TRBJ2-1, with 8 bases matching TRBD1. Trimming at V came to 2 bases and at J to 7 bases, leaving 4 bases not matched to a gene. Germline values: CDR1 SEHNR, CDR2 FQNEAQ (reference sequence). This CDR3 contains 14 residues. The CDR3 region is CASSLPYRGNEQFF. In DNA, the CDR3 is TGTGCCAGCAGCTTACCTTACAGGGGGAATGAGCAGTTCTTC.

V usage is TRBV2 and J usage is TRBJ2-1; 9 bases are shared with TRBD2. The J segment lost 2 bases and the V segment lost 6 bases, leaving 8 bases of the junction unmatched. Germline loops: CDR1 SNHLY, CDR2 FYNNEI. The CDR3 loop spans 16 amino acids. The CDR3 sequence: CASSSIAGETYNEQFF. The CDR3 nucleotides are TGTGCCAGCAGCTCAATAGCGGGAGAGACCTACAATGAGCAGTTCTTC.

The chain uses TRBV7-9 and TRBJ1-4, with TRBD1 as a possible D gene (5 bases). Trimming removed 5 bases at V and 6 bases at J, with 13 bases between. CDR3 length equals 14 residues. Per the germline V gene, CDR1 is SEHNR and CDR2 is FQNEAQ (reference sequence). CDR3 sequence reads: CASSPPGIDEKLFF. In nucleotides, the CDR3 is TGTGCCAGCAGCCCACCAGGGATTGATGAAAAACTGTTTTTT. The variable domain in full, completed from reference TRBV7-9 and TRBJ1-4, reads DTGVSQNPRHKITKRGQNVTFRCDPISEHNRLYWYRQTLGQGPEFLTYFQNEAQLEKSRLLSDRFSAERPKGSFSTLEIQRTEQGDSAMYLCASSPPGIDEKLFFGSGTQLSVL.

This chain connects TRBV20-1 to TRBJ1-5; D is undetermined. Germline values: CDR1 DFQATT, CDR2 SNEGSKA (reference sequence). Trimming pared 0 bases from V and 3 bases from J, leaving 18 bases between. CDR3 size: 17 residues. The CDR3 DNA follows: TGCAGTGCTAGAGATCTCCTCCCTGTTTTCTTCAATCAGCCCCAGCATTTT. Translated, it gives CSARDLLPVFFNQPQHF.

V usage is TRBV28 and J usage is TRBJ2-4; 7 bases fit TRBD1. The CDR3 loop spans 16 amino acids. V dropped 5 bases and J dropped 5; count of bases not matched to a gene: 12. CDR1 is MDHEN, CDR2 SYDVKM, per germline. CDR3 region: CASSPAKGGNQNIQYF. CDR3 sequence (DNA): TGTGCCAGCAGTCCCGCTAAAGGGGGCAACCAAAACATTCAGTACTTC. Looking up the rest from reference TRBV28 and TRBJ2-4 gives the full variable domain: DVKVTQSSRYLVKRTGEKVFLECVQDMDHENMFWYRQDPGLGLRLIYFSYDVKMKEKGDIPEGYSVSREKKERFSLILESASTNQTSMYLCASSPAKGGNQNIQYFGAGTRLSVL.

The chain combines TRBV12-3 or TRBV12-4 with TRBJ2-1; 8 nucleotides align to TRBD2. The CDR3 consists of 13 residues. After removal of 6 bases from V and 10 bases from J, the junction contained 8 bases not matched to a gene. The DNA for the CDR3 is TGTGCCAGCAGGCCCCCGGGCGGGAGGGAGCAGTTCTTC. Residues: CASRPPGGREQFF.